This is a list of T cell receptor beta chains from one sample in a study of T cell repertoires in cytomegalovirus infection. TCRdb reanalysed the reads using MiXCR and keeps one entry per CDR3 protein. The sample contains some 150,000 distinct CDR3 sequences, around 30% of which appear only once. For these TCRs, the target antigens are not known. The sequences come from CD8+ T cells from cultured PBMCs, collected from culture after CMV antigen stimulation. These receptor sequences come from a human donor in good health (CMV status not recorded). Some clones in this sample may be carry-over from other donors' samples. CDR3s include the opening cysteine and the closing phenylalanine or tryptophan. The D gene is left open where the match is weak. Some rows have no size entry. The others give once, few or many, or a class for an expanded clone.

size	V	J	D	CDR3	DNA
NA	TRBV5-1	TRBJ2-5	NA	CASSPPVETQYF	TGCGCCAGCAGCCCTCCTGTTGAGACCCAGTACTTC
NA	TRBV7-9	TRBJ2-4	NA	CASSTRQIPLAKNIQYF	TGTGCCAGCAGCACCCGACAGATTCCTCTAGCCAAAAACATTCAGTACTTC
NA	TRBV19	TRBJ1-1	NA	CASSMVGLTEAFF	TGTGCCAGTAGTATGGTAGGGCTCACTGAAGCTTTCTTT
NA	TRBV2	TRBJ2-7	NA	CASTPRSYEQYF	TGTGCCAGCACTCCCCGTTCCTACGAGCAGTACTTC
NA	TRBV27	TRBJ2-2	NA	CASSLGGGAGGELFF	TGTGCCAGCAGTTTAGGAGGGGGGGCGGGCGGGGAGCTGTTTTTT
many	TRBV19	TRBJ2-3	NA	CASSIGRDTQYF	TGTGCCAGTAGTATAGGGCGTGATACGCAGTATTTT
few	TRBV9	TRBJ2-2	TRBD1	CASSDGRDSLNTGELFF	TGTGCCAGCAGTGACGGAAGGGACAGCCTGAACACCGGGGAGCTGTTTTTT
NA	TRBV4-1	TRBJ1-6	TRBD1	CASSHDPGQYNSPLHF	TGCGCCAGCAGCCATGATCCGGGACAGTATAATTCACCCCTCCACTTT
few	TRBV10-2	TRBJ1-2	NA	CASSESRTADRGYTF	TGCGCCAGCAGTGAGTCGCGGACGGCGGATCGGGGCTACACCTTC
NA	TRBV7-6	TRBJ2-1	TRBD2	CASSSRGAGVYNEQFF	TGTGCCAGCAGCTCCCGCGGAGCGGGGGTGTACAATGAGCAGTTCTTC